This paragraph reports one T cell receptor beta chain. The record originates from a study of blood T cell repertoires in COVID-19. Authors' data handling: Amplified reference gene primers provided the basis for estimating nucleated cell counts. Data came from immunoSEQ multiplex PCR; TCRdb stores just in-frame clones and leaves some out. Clone size and V and J calls were adopted from that table, with D and trimming inferred from the DNA. The profile covers roughly 200,000 clones, with 70% to 90% appearing a single time and about 20% taken by the ten largest. The CDR3 extends over 18 amino acids. Germline V CDR1 and CDR2: LGHNA, YNFKEQ. The V gene end was trimmed by 0 bases and the J gene end by 7 bases; junction bases not matched to a gene: 16.

The source of this sequence is a person between 70 and 80 years old with COVID-19, enrolled during active disease. This sequence joins TRBV4-2 and TRBJ1-2; TRBD1 matches at 8 bases. The specimen sequenced was peripheral blood. CDR3 DNA: TGTGCCAGCAGCCAAGATCGGAGAGCAGGGGGCGTCGGAAGTGGCTACACCTTC. It translates to CASSQDRRAGGVGSGYTF.